This paragraph reports one T cell receptor (beta chain). Its cognate antigen has yet to be identified. Per-base quality was not reported, and no clone a single base away is much larger than it. This entry belongs to a study of tumor-infiltrating lymphocytes in primary liver carcinoma (dated by TCRdb to 2016 to 2017). Concerning the study at large: Of the five patients (three men and two women, aged 30 to 69 years), four had hepatocellular carcinoma and one had combined HCC and intrahepatic cholangiocarcinoma. Tumors of the five patients were stage T1-T3 N0M0 with maximum diameters of 4.2 to 10 cm. Each sample produced about 3.5 to 8 million productive TCRbeta reads, and read depth showed no significant difference between tissue types. The study combined TCRbeta repertoire sequencing, expression microarrays and whole-exome sequencing across five regions of each liver tumor, with adjacent normal tissue and blood. TCRbeta repertoire sequencing covered about 35 specimens from 5 patients: some 25 tumor regions, 5 adjacent noncancerous liver tissues and 5 peripheral blood samples. To link TCRbeta repertoire diversity to the local molecular phenotype, the 20 to 25 tumor region samples were profiled with Agilent mRNA microarrays. Technical replicate repertoires showed high reproducibility, with mean shared-clone rates near 0.89 and correlation coefficients above 0.95. What the research found in general, with its limitations: Consistent with antigen-driven expansion, pairs of tumor regions showed higher repertoire overlap (mean around 36%) than either tumor-adjacent pairs (around 17%) or tumor-blood pairs (about 15%). The study included only five patients, and the authors note findings should be validated in a larger study. Only about 8-25% of top clones were found in all five regions of a tumor, suggesting spatial heterogeneity of tumor-infiltrating T cells. Only the TCR beta chain was sequenced, so true repertoire diversity is likely underestimated because unpaired alpha chains were not captured. Since the samples were bulk and unsorted, there was no way to compare CD4+ and CD8+ T cell repertoires. Compared with blood, tumors had a significantly larger share of the repertoire taken up by the top 250 clones (p = 0.039).

Without any cell sorting, total RNA and DNA were co-extracted from approximately 20-30 mg of bulk tissue using the AllPrep DNA/RNA mini kit. Surgical resection was performed in China between late 2015 and March 2016 on four to six patients with histopathologically diagnosed primary liver carcinoma. At the time of sampling, the patients had chronic HBV infection and had not received any treatment. Five spatially separated regions were sampled from each tumor: the superior, inferior, left-lateral and right-lateral poles, plus the tumor centre. More than 75% viable tumor cells were found by histology in every tumor sample. Fresh tumor and adjacent tissue pieces were bisected; one half was stored in RNAlater at -80°C, the other sent for histology. A constant-region primer and ProtoScript II reverse transcriptase were used to reverse-transcribe TCRbeta-specific cDNA from about 500 ng total RNA. Construction of the TCRbeta libraries relied on three nested rounds of multiplex PCR, following a slightly modified ARM-PCR procedure. Sample barcodes and Illumina adapters were added in a final 25-cycle PCR using Deep VentR polymerase. Before sequencing, amplicons between 200 and 500 bp were purified from gel using a QIAquick gel extraction kit. An Illumina HiSeq 2500 was used to sequence the TCRbeta amplicons, generating 250-bp paired-end reads. The paper's processing steps were these. Trimmomatic v0.33 was used to quality-trim the reads, and FLASH v1.2.11 was used to merge paired reads so that full CDR3 sequences could be recovered. MiGEC v1.2.1b assigned V, D and J germline segments to the rearranged TCRbeta sequences. Clonotype statistics and Shannon-Wiener diversity indices were computed with VDJtools v1.0.0. Except for diversity analysis, only the 250 most abundant clonotypes of each sample were used in subsequent analyses to reduce sampling bias. Starting from the raw public reads, TCRdb applied fastp trimming at Q25, assembled clones with MiXCR and retained in-frame beta chains. One record per CDR3 amino acid sequence lists the most common genes and DNA. V and J calls and clone size were set by TCRdb, not the authors. The sample profile shows 100,000 to 150,000 distinct CDR3 sequences; 64% of them were found once. Around 8.2% of the sample goes to the ten largest clones.

Sequencing was performed on liver tumor tissue from sampling region 3. This sample's cell subset or site label indicates: tumor region T3, left-lateral pole. The TCR comes from a woman aged 60-70 years with primary liver carcinoma and hepatitis B virus infection.

The DNA is TGTGCCAGCAGTCCTCGGCGCCTAGCTTTGGGGGAGACCCAGTACTTC. This translates into CASSPRRLALGETQYF. Rearrangement joined TRBV14 to TRBJ2-5; D gene: possibly TRBD2, on 5 matching bases. From cysteine to phenylalanine, the CDR3 is 16 amino acids long. Just the 48-base CDR3 DNA is kept, in frame starting at base 1. The germline V gene specifies SGHDN as CDR1 and FVKESK as CDR2. The trim is 6 bases for V and 5 bases for J, with a gap of 22 bases between the germline ends.